The rows below give T cell receptor beta chains drawn from one sample of a study of naive and memory T cell subsets. Each CDR3 protein is one row after TCRdb ran MiXCR on the UMI-ligation and nested PCR reads. The data hold 80,000 to 95,000 distinct CDR3 sequences, with about 9.9% observed a single time. The specimen was naive CD8+ T cells from blood. The source is a human donor in good health. Both conserved end residues are part of each CDR3. Fields, in order: clone size, J gene, V gene, D gene, CDR3 DNA, CDR3 protein. D genes are given only for firm matches. Clone size is given for some rows only: seen once, a few or many times, or a class if the clone is expanded.

abundance: few
j_gene: TRBJ2-7
v_gene: TRBV9
d_gene: NA
CDR3nt: TGTGCCAGCAGCGTGGGCGGTACACCTTACGAGCAGTACTTC
CDR3aa: CASSVGGTPYEQYF

abundance: NA
j_gene: TRBJ2-2
v_gene: TRBV4-2
d_gene: TRBD2
CDR3nt: TGTGCCAGCAGCCAAGCAAGCGGGAGGGCCGGGGAGCTGTTTTTT
CDR3aa: CASSQASGRAGELFF

abundance: many
j_gene: TRBJ1-2
v_gene: TRBV2
d_gene: NA
CDR3nt: TGTGCCAGCAGTGAAGCAGGCGCATTCTATGGCTACACCTTC
CDR3aa: CASSEAGAFYGYTF

abundance: NA
j_gene: TRBJ2-7
v_gene: TRBV20-1
d_gene: NA
CDR3nt: TGCAGTGCTAGACCAGCGGGGACAATCTACGAGCAGTACTTC
CDR3aa: CSARPAGTIYEQYF

abundance: NA
j_gene: TRBJ2-7
v_gene: TRBV7-9
d_gene: TRBD1
CDR3nt: TGTGCCAGCAGCTTCTCGACAGGGCGAGAGCAGTACTTC
CDR3aa: CASSFSTGREQYF

abundance: many
j_gene: TRBJ2-3
v_gene: TRBV19
d_gene: TRBD2
CDR3nt: TGTGCCAGTAGTAACCTAGCGGGAGGGCGGGCAGATACGCAGTATTTT
CDR3aa: CASSNLAGGRADTQYF

abundance: many
j_gene: TRBJ2-1
v_gene: TRBV9
d_gene: NA
CDR3nt: TGTGCCAGCAGCGTAGGGGGATCCTACAATGAGCAGTTCTTC
CDR3aa: CASSVGGSYNEQFF

abundance: few
j_gene: TRBJ2-7
v_gene: TRBV6-2/TRBV6-3
d_gene: TRBD1
CDR3nt: TGTGCCAGCAGTTACGACAGGGTGAACTACGAGCAGTACTTC
CDR3aa: CASSYDRVNYEQYF

abundance: many
j_gene: TRBJ1-5
v_gene: TRBV6-1
d_gene: NA
CDR3nt: TGTGCCAGCAGTTCGGGGGGCAGCAATCAGCCCCAGCATTTT
CDR3aa: CASSSGGSNQPQHF

abundance: NA
j_gene: TRBJ2-7
v_gene: TRBV27
d_gene: NA
CDR3nt: TGTGCCAGCAGTGACGCCGGGGGCTACGAGCAGTACTTC
CDR3aa: CASSDAGGYEQYF

abundance: many
j_gene: TRBJ2-1
v_gene: TRBV25-1
d_gene: TRBD1
CDR3nt: TGTGCCAGCGGAACAGGACAGGGATCCTACAATGAGCAGTTCTTC
CDR3aa: CASGTGQGSYNEQFF

abundance: many
j_gene: TRBJ2-2
v_gene: TRBV9
d_gene: TRBD1
CDR3nt: TGTGCCAGCGGGACAGAGAACACCGGGGAGCTGTTTTTT
CDR3aa: CASGTENTGELFF

abundance: NA
j_gene: TRBJ2-7
v_gene: TRBV11-1
d_gene: NA
CDR3nt: TGTGCCAGCAGCTTAGTGGAGTCCTACGAGCAGTACTTC
CDR3aa: CASSLVESYEQYF

abundance: NA
j_gene: TRBJ2-7
v_gene: TRBV6-5
d_gene: NA
CDR3nt: TGTGCCAGCAGTTACAAACAGGGCTTGGGCGAGCAGTACTTC
CDR3aa: CASSYKQGLGEQYF

abundance: many
j_gene: TRBJ2-2
v_gene: TRBV10-3
d_gene: TRBD2
CDR3nt: TGTGCCATCCCTCAGGCTAGCGGGACGAACACCGGGGAGCTGTTTTTT
CDR3aa: CAIPQASGTNTGELFF

abundance: few
j_gene: TRBJ2-1
v_gene: TRBV3-1
d_gene: NA
CDR3nt: TGTGCCAGCAGCCCACAGGGTCTTGAGCAGTTCTTC
CDR3aa: CASSPQGLEQFF

abundance: NA
j_gene: TRBJ2-3
v_gene: TRBV7-9
d_gene: NA
CDR3nt: TGTGCCAGCCGATACACAGATACGCAGTATTTT
CDR3aa: CASRYTDTQYF

abundance: few
j_gene: TRBJ2-1
v_gene: TRBV7-9
d_gene: TRBD1
CDR3nt: TGTGCCAGCAGCCCTAACAGGGGGAGCTCCTACAATGAGCAGTTCTTC
CDR3aa: CASSPNRGSSYNEQFF

abundance: NA
j_gene: TRBJ2-7
v_gene: TRBV25-1
d_gene: TRBD1
CDR3nt: TGTGCCAGCACCCCGTCCGGACAGGGGGCGTTCCACGAGCAGTACTTC
CDR3aa: CASTPSGQGAFHEQYF

abundance: NA
j_gene: TRBJ1-6
v_gene: TRBV5-1
d_gene: NA
CDR3nt: TGCGCCAGCAGCTTGGATGACGCCGCGAATTCACCCCTCCACTTT
CDR3aa: CASSLDDAANSPLHF

abundance: few
j_gene: TRBJ2-3
v_gene: TRBV13
d_gene: TRBD2
CDR3nt: TGTGCCAGCAGCTCCGGGGGACTAGCGGGAGCAGATACGCAGTATTTT
CDR3aa: CASSSGGLAGADTQYF

abundance: few
j_gene: TRBJ2-7
v_gene: TRBV5-4
d_gene: NA
CDR3nt: TGTGCCAGCAGCCCCACTCCCGGGACCGGATCCTACGAGCAGTACTTC
CDR3aa: CASSPTPGTGSYEQYF

abundance: NA
j_gene: TRBJ2-2
v_gene: TRBV5-6
d_gene: NA
CDR3nt: TGTGCCAGCAGCTTAACATATACCGGGGAGCTGTTTTTT
CDR3aa: CASSLTYTGELFF

abundance: few
j_gene: TRBJ2-7
v_gene: TRBV27
d_gene: NA
CDR3nt: TGTGCCAGCAGTTCGGACAGAATCTACGAGCAGTACTTC
CDR3aa: CASSSDRIYEQYF

abundance: NA
j_gene: TRBJ1-3
v_gene: TRBV12-3/TRBV12-4
d_gene: NA
CDR3nt: TGTGCCAGCTTAAGATTGGGATCCGGAAACACCATATATTTT
CDR3aa: CASLRLGSGNTIYF

abundance: NA
j_gene: TRBJ1-5
v_gene: TRBV6-6
d_gene: NA
CDR3nt: TGTGCCAGCAGTTACGCACGGACAGAGAGCAATCAGCCCCAGCATTTT
CDR3aa: CASSYARTESNQPQHF

abundance: NA
j_gene: TRBJ1-3
v_gene: TRBV15
d_gene: NA
CDR3nt: TGTGCCACCAGCAGAACCGACGCTTTGGTCGACACCATATATTTT
CDR3aa: CATSRTDALVDTIYF

abundance: many
j_gene: TRBJ2-3
v_gene: TRBV29-1
d_gene: TRBD1
CDR3nt: TGCAGCGTTGGGACAGGGGATGAAGATACGCAGTATTTT
CDR3aa: CSVGTGDEDTQYF

abundance: few
j_gene: TRBJ2-7
v_gene: TRBV27
d_gene: TRBD2
CDR3nt: TGTGCCAGCAGTTCAATAGCGGGGTCCGTCGAGCAGTACTTC
CDR3aa: CASSSIAGSVEQYF

abundance: many
j_gene: TRBJ1-1
v_gene: TRBV12-3/TRBV12-4
d_gene: NA
CDR3nt: TGTGCCAGCACTCTAGGAGGGATGAACACTGAAGCTTTCTTT
CDR3aa: CASTLGGMNTEAFF

abundance: many
j_gene: TRBJ2-2
v_gene: TRBV21-1
d_gene: NA
CDR3nt: TGTGCCAGCAGTATTCGGGGACAGGGGGTTTCCGGGGAGCTGTTTTTT
CDR3aa: CASSIRGQGVSGELFF

abundance: many
j_gene: TRBJ2-7
v_gene: TRBV27
d_gene: NA
CDR3nt: TGTGCCAGCCAAGGTGGGGGCTACGAGCAGTACTTC
CDR3aa: CASQGGGYEQYF

abundance: many
j_gene: TRBJ2-3
v_gene: TRBV2
d_gene: NA
CDR3nt: TGTGCCAGCAGTTATAACCCCGGGACCGGCACAGATACGCAGTATTTT
CDR3aa: CASSYNPGTGTDTQYF

abundance: many
j_gene: TRBJ2-1
v_gene: TRBV4-1
d_gene: TRBD2
CDR3nt: TGCGCCAGCAGTCCTACTGGGACTAGCGGGAGGGATGAGCAGTTCTTC
CDR3aa: CASSPTGTSGRDEQFF

abundance: NA
j_gene: TRBJ2-1
v_gene: TRBV7-9
d_gene: NA
CDR3nt: TGTGCCAGCAGCCACCGGGACGGCCCCTACAATGAGCAGTTCTTC
CDR3aa: CASSHRDGPYNEQFF

abundance: few
j_gene: TRBJ2-1
v_gene: TRBV30
d_gene: NA
CDR3nt: TGTGCCTGGAGTGTGGGATTAGATGAGCAGTTCTTC
CDR3aa: CAWSVGLDEQFF

abundance: NA
j_gene: TRBJ2-1
v_gene: TRBV27
d_gene: TRBD1
CDR3nt: TGTGCCAGCAGTTGGGACAGGGGTAATTACAATGAGCAGTTCTTC
CDR3aa: CASSWDRGNYNEQFF

abundance: NA
j_gene: TRBJ1-1
v_gene: TRBV12-3/TRBV12-4
d_gene: NA
CDR3nt: TGTGCCAGCAGTTTTTCTGCAGGGGTTAACACTGAAGCTTTCTTT
CDR3aa: CASSFSAGVNTEAFF

abundance: NA
j_gene: TRBJ1-2
v_gene: TRBV7-3
d_gene: NA
CDR3nt: TGTGCCAGCAGCCCCCATCCCGACTGGGGCTACACCTTC
CDR3aa: CASSPHPDWGYTF

abundance: NA
j_gene: TRBJ2-5
v_gene: TRBV12-3/TRBV12-4
d_gene: NA
CDR3nt: TGTGCCAGCAGTCAAGTAACCGAGACCCAGTACTTC
CDR3aa: CASSQVTETQYF

abundance: few
j_gene: TRBJ2-3
v_gene: TRBV9
d_gene: TRBD2
CDR3nt: TGTGCCAGCAGCGCCAAACTAGCGGGAACAGATACGCAGTATTTT
CDR3aa: CASSAKLAGTDTQYF

abundance: few
j_gene: TRBJ1-2
v_gene: TRBV7-9
d_gene: NA
CDR3nt: TGTGCCAGCAGCTCTTCCAGGGTGATTCATGGCTACACCTTC
CDR3aa: CASSSSRVIHGYTF

abundance: few
j_gene: TRBJ2-7
v_gene: TRBV11-2
d_gene: NA
CDR3nt: TGTGCCAGCAGCTTAGAACGGCCCCCCTCCTACGAGCAGTACTTC
CDR3aa: CASSLERPPSYEQYF

abundance: few
j_gene: TRBJ2-4
v_gene: TRBV7-8
d_gene: NA
CDR3nt: TGTGCCAGCATCAACCGAGACAGGAAAAACATTCAGTACTTC
CDR3aa: CASINRDRKNIQYF

abundance: many
j_gene: TRBJ1-1
v_gene: TRBV7-2
d_gene: NA
CDR3nt: TGTGCCAGCAGACCAAGCCGGACAGAGATGAACACTGAAGCTTTCTTT
CDR3aa: CASRPSRTEMNTEAFF

abundance: few
j_gene: TRBJ2-7
v_gene: TRBV29-1
d_gene: TRBD1
CDR3nt: TGCAGCGTTGAGACCTTGGGACAGGGACCCTACGAGCAGTACTTC
CDR3aa: CSVETLGQGPYEQYF

abundance: many
j_gene: TRBJ2-1
v_gene: TRBV20-1
d_gene: NA
CDR3nt: TGCAGTGCTACTTCTGCCCCGAGCTACAATGAGCAGTTCTTC
CDR3aa: CSATSAPSYNEQFF

abundance: many
j_gene: TRBJ2-7
v_gene: TRBV3-1
d_gene: NA
CDR3nt: TGTGCCAGCAGCCAGACAGAGTCGCAGGAGCAGTACTTC
CDR3aa: CASSQTESQEQYF

abundance: many
j_gene: TRBJ1-6
v_gene: TRBV20-1
d_gene: NA
CDR3nt: TGCAGTGCTGGGACCGCTACCAATTCACCCCTCCACTTT
CDR3aa: CSAGTATNSPLHF

abundance: few
j_gene: TRBJ1-6
v_gene: TRBV11-2
d_gene: TRBD1
CDR3nt: TGTGCCAGCAGCTTAGCCCCCCGGACAGGGGACCGCTCACCCCTCCACTTT
CDR3aa: CASSLAPRTGDRSPLHF

abundance: NA
j_gene: TRBJ1-1
v_gene: TRBV19
d_gene: NA
CDR3nt: TGTGCCAGTAGCATTTGGGGAGGAGATAACACTGAAGCTTTCTTT
CDR3aa: CASSIWGGDNTEAFF

abundance: NA
j_gene: TRBJ2-1
v_gene: TRBV16
d_gene: TRBD2
CDR3nt: TGTGCCAGCACTGGGACTAGTAGTTATGAGCAGTTCTTC
CDR3aa: CASTGTSSYEQFF

abundance: NA
j_gene: TRBJ2-5
v_gene: TRBV12-3/TRBV12-4
d_gene: NA
CDR3nt: TGTGCCAGCAGTTCCTTTCCCCAGACCCAGTACTTC
CDR3aa: CASSSFPQTQYF

abundance: NA
j_gene: TRBJ2-5
v_gene: TRBV15
d_gene: NA
CDR3nt: TGTGCCACCAGCAGAGATAACCCCGGCTTTGAGACCCAGTACTTC
CDR3aa: CATSRDNPGFETQYF

abundance: NA
j_gene: TRBJ2-3
v_gene: TRBV3-1
d_gene: TRBD2
CDR3nt: TGTGCCAGCAGCCAAGACAATATAAGGAGCGGGGAGTACACAGATACGCAGTATTTT
CDR3aa: CASSQDNIRSGEYTDTQYF